This TCR beta chain was obtained from a study of T cells after posttransplantation cyclophosphamide. Findings and limits, study-wide: Recipient CMV seropositivity and CMV reactivation strongly tracked TRB clonality. Donor CD8+ memory clones often dominated recipient blood repertoires at later times. Blood and skin or GI T cell repertoires showed limited TRB overlap.

Busulfan-fludarabine conditioning, marrow transplant, and cyclophosphamide on days +3 and +4 were administered. Sequencing was performed with immunoSEQ multiplex PCR; in TCRdb, only in-frame clones are kept and a portion is missing. The sample holds roughly 6,800 clones; roughly 94% are singletons and the top ten take 10% to 15%. V was trimmed by 0 bases and J by 2 bases, leaving 13 bases between them. The germline V gene encodes CDR1 MNHNY and CDR2 SVGAGI (reference sequence). The CDR3 runs 16 residues. On this clone: Its target is not known.

This sequence was found in a female patient between 50 and 60 years old who received an allogeneic stem cell transplant from a related donor, was CMV-positive, and had no GVHD. Some T cells may be transferred from the graft donor. V is TRBV6-6 and J is TRBJ1-1, with D maybe TRBD1 (6 bases). The sample here was PBMCs, taken around 1,400 days after allogeneic stem cell transplant with posttransplant cyclophosphamide. The CDR3 is CASSYSVDRLNTEAFF. In DNA form, the CDR3 reads TGTGCCAGCAGTTACTCAGTCGACAGGCTCAACACTGAAGCTTTCTTT.